These 5 T cell receptor beta chains were all obtained from the same sample, sequenced in a study of blood T cell repertoires in COVID-19. Sequencing was performed with immunoSEQ multiplex PCR; in TCRdb, only in-frame clones are kept and a portion is missing. The sample contains 75,000 to 90,000 clones, roughly 80% of which appear only once. The sample was peripheral blood. These receptors all stem from a middle-aged woman with active or convalescent COVID-19.

This chain joins TRBV5-6 and TRBJ1-6; D unclear. The V end was cut by 1 base, the J end by 6 bases, with 17 bases between. This CDR3 spans 17 amino acids. The germline V gene has CDR1 SGHDT and CDR2 YYEEEE. CDR3 protein: CASSLLAGKSLNSPLHF. Here the CDR3 DNA reads TGTGCCAGCAGCTTGTTAGCGGGGAAAAGCCTTAATTCACCCCTCCACTTT.

This clone was found a few times. J is TRBJ1-1 and V is TRBV27, with 7 nucleotides matching TRBD1. CDR1 and CDR2 (germline): MNHEY, SMNVEV (reference sequence). After removal of 0 bases from V and 1 base from J, the junction contained 2 bases not matched to a gene. The CDR3 sequence is 15 residues long. The CDR3 loop reads CASSLSRTGNTEAFF. The CDR3 coding sequence is TGTGCCAGCAGTTTATCACGGACAGGGAACACTGAAGCTTTCTTT.

The chain is built from TRBV28 and TRBJ1-5, with a tentative D call TRBD1 (5 bases). Trimming left V 8 bases short and J 7 bases short, with 15 bases between. Looked up from germline, CDR1 is MDHEN and CDR2 is SYDVKM. The CDR3 covers 13 residues. CDR3 DNA sequence: TGTGCCAGCTGCCTCGGGGGGGTACAGCCCCAGCATTTT. This gives the protein CASCLGGVQPQHF.

J is TRBJ2-1 and V is TRBV6-6, with 9 bases lining up with TRBD1. CDR3 length: 16 amino acids. The V gene's germline CDR1 is MNHNY and CDR2 SVGAGI (reference sequence). With 0 bases clipped from V and 6 bases from J, the junction kept 6 bases outside the gene matches. The CDR3 is CASSYSGTGPVNEQFF. In DNA, the CDR3 is TGTGCCAGCAGTTACTCCGGGACAGGGCCGGTCAATGAGCAGTTCTTC.

The V gene is TRBV28, the J gene TRBJ2-2; 8 bases align to TRBD1. Germline V gene lookup returns CDR1 MDHEN and CDR2 SYDVKM. V trimming: 3 bases; J trimming: 1 base; junction bases outside the gene matches: 28. CDR3 size: 24 residues. The DNA of the CDR3 is TGTGCCAGCAGTTTTAGTGTAGTAGCGTATTCTAGCCCAGACAGGGGTCGGAACACCGGGGAGCTGTTTTTT. Translation gives CASSFSVVAYSSPDRGRNTGELFF.